The 15 T cell receptor beta chains below all came from one sample that was sequenced in a study of human T cells and chemical hapten exposure. TCRdb reprocessed the RACE reads via MiXCR and lists one record per CDR3 protein. Of under 85,000 distinct CDR3 sequences in the sample, approximately 10% were seen once. Sample time point: patch test 1, 2 weeks after DPC sensitization. The treatment was: therapeutic diphenylcyclopropenone sensitization with weekly scalp DPC. The source material was whole blood, sampled in connection with sensitization to the hapten diphenylcyclopropenone (DPC). The receptor source for this set is a woman in her 50s with alopecia areata. Some clones in this sample may be carry-over from other donors' samples.

This clonotype occurred many times. The chain links TRBV11-2 to TRBJ1-6; possibly TRBD1 for D (6 bases). This CDR3 spans 14 amino acids. CDR1 and CDR2 (germline): SGHAT, FQNNGV. The V end lost 4 bases, the J end lost 7 bases, and 11 bases lay between the germline ends. In DNA form, the CDR3 reads TGTGCCAGCAGCTCAGGGGCCGGGAATTCACCCCTCCACTTT. Translating it yields CASSSGAGNSPLHF.

This clonotype showed up many times. The V and J genes are TRBV19 and TRBJ1-5, with a weak D call TRBD1 (6 bases). In germline, CDR1 is LNHDA, CDR2 SQIVND (reference sequence). Trimming stripped 3 bases from V and 5 bases from J, with 14 bases between. This CDR3 has 15 amino acids. In DNA, the CDR3 is TGTGCCAGTAGTATTACAGGGAAGAATCATCAGCCCCAGCATTTT. It translates to CASSITGKNHQPQHF.

This clonotype has just one count. Germline is not matched at one junction end, which may reflect a read error. The rearrangement uses TRBV4-2 and TRBJ1-5, with TRBD1 matching 7 bases. This CDR3 comprises 17 residues. Germline V gives CDR1 LGHNA, CDR2 YNFKEQ. The CDR3 sequence: CASSQDLGQLGNQTQHF. The CDR3 DNA reads TGTGCCAGCAGCCAAGATCTGGGACAGCTGGGCAATCAGACCCAGCATTTT.

This clonotype has a handful of counts. The genes are TRBV5-1 and TRBJ2-5; 10 positions match TRBD2. Germline lookup yields CDR1 SGHRS and CDR2 YFSETQ. The CDR3 length is 15 residues. V lost 4 bases and J lost 6; bases outside the gene matches: 9. As DNA, the CDR3 is TGCGCCAGCAGCGCAACTAGCGGGGCGTGGAAGACCCAGTACTTC. Residues: CASSATSGAWKTQYF.

In its sample, this clonotype was seen a few times. The chain joins TRBV30 to TRBJ1-2; 9 nucleotides line up with TRBD1. From germline, CDR1 is GTSNPN and CDR2 SVGIG (reference sequence). V was clipped by 8 bases and J by 5 bases; unmatched bases: 9. This CDR3 comprises 13 residues. This CDR3 reads CAGDRDREYGYTF. CDR3 nucleotides: TGTGCCGGGGACCGGGACAGGGAATATGGCTACACCTTC.

On this clonotype: A clone one base away is much larger, so this may be a read error. This chain connects TRBV25-1 to TRBJ2-2; D is ambiguous. This CDR3 spans 13 amino acids. The germline V gene has CDR1 MGHDK and CDR2 SYGVNS. The CDR3 protein is CTSSARETGELFF. CDR3 nucleotides: TGTACCAGCAGTGCGAGAGAGACCGGGGAGCTGTTTTTT.

This clonotype was observed a handful of times. This chain uses TRBV7-3 with TRBJ2-5, with 7 positions matching TRBD2. Germline CDR1 is SGHTA and CDR2 is FQGTGA. The CDR3 has 15 residues. Unmatched junction bases numbered 5, after V lost 0 bases and J lost 4 bases. The CDR3 spells CASSLTRTRGETQYF. As DNA, the CDR3 is TGTGCCAGCAGCTTAACACGGACTAGAGGAGAGACCCAGTACTTC. The full variable domain, rest sourced from reference TRBV7-3 and TRBJ2-5, is GAGVSQTPSNKVTEKGKYVELRCDPISGHTALYWYRQSLGQGPEFLIYFQGTGAADDSGLPNDRFFAVRPEGSVSTLKIQRTERGDSAVYLCASSLTRTRGETQYFGPGTRLLVL.

J is TRBJ1-1 and V is TRBV12-3 or TRBV12-4; D not resolved. V shed 3 bases and J shed 3 bases, with 8 bases lying between them. The CDR3 covers 13 residues. DNA of the CDR3: TGTGCCAGCAGTTTTCCCGGGTACACTGAAGCTTTCTTT. As protein: CASSFPGYTEAFF.

This clonotype has at least ten counts. The rearrangement joins TRBV10-1 to TRBJ2-3; 15 bases fit TRBD2. The CDR3 has 18 residues. V was pared by 3 bases and J by 6 bases, with 10 bases of the junction left unmatched. In germline, CDR1 is WNHNN, CDR2 SYGVQD (reference sequence). CDR3 bases: TGCGCCAGCAGTGATGGACTAGCGGGAGGGCCGCAGGCGGATACGCAGTATTTT. Amino acids: CASSDGLAGGPQADTQYF.

This clonotype was observed a single time. The chain links TRBV5-5 to TRBJ1-1, with 7 nucleotides matching TRBD1. The CDR3 runs 15 residues. Germline lookup yields CDR1 SGHKS and CDR2 YYEKEE (reference sequence). After removal of 4 bases from V and 1 base from J, the junction contained 7 bases not matched to a gene. The CDR3 spells CASSADRLTNTEAFF. The CDR3 DNA sequence: TGTGCCAGCAGCGCGGACAGGCTAACGAACACTGAAGCTTTCTTT. The variable domain in full, completed from reference TRBV5-5 and TRBJ1-1, reads DAGVTQSPTHLIKTRGQQVTLRCSPISGHKSVSWYQQVLGQGPQFIFQYYEKEERGRGNFPDRFSARQFPNYSSELNVNALLLGDSALYLCASSADRLTNTEAFFGQGTRLTVV.

V usage is TRBV5-1 and J usage is TRBJ2-7; TRBD1 matches at 10 bases. V was clipped by 3 bases and J by 5 bases; unmatched bases: 2. The CDR3 contains 13 residues. Germline CDR1 SGHRS, CDR2 YFSETQ. The CDR3 coding sequence is TGCGCCAGCAGCTGGGACAGGGGCAACGAGCAGTACTTC. Protein sequence: CASSWDRGNEQYF.

This clonotype turned up a few times. The rearrangement joins TRBV11-3 to TRBJ2-7; D may be TRBD1 (5 bases). CDR1 and CDR2 from the germline V gene are SGHNT and YENEEA. This CDR3 has 13 residues. Deletions cut 1 base from V and 5 bases from J, with 9 bases between. The CDR3 region has the DNA TGTGCCAGCAGCTTAGCGGCAGGGAACGAGCAGTACTTC. Translated, it gives CASSLAAGNEQYF.

V and J are TRBV7-3 and TRBJ2-6, with D possibly matching TRBD2 (6 bases). The CDR3 is made up of 17 amino acids. V lost 0 bases, J lost 2 bases, and 11 bases lay in between. The germline V gene has CDR1 SGHTA and CDR2 FQGTGA. In nucleotides, the CDR3 is TGTGCCAGCAGCTTAACTGGTCGGAGGGCTGGGGCCAACGTCCTGACTTTC. It is translated as CASSLTGRRAGANVLTF.

This clonotype has just a few counts. This sequence joins TRBV10-3 and TRBJ1-1; 7 bases are a match to TRBD1. V was pared by 7 bases and J by 1 base, with 3 bases of the junction left unmatched. Germline CDR1 and CDR2: ENHRY and SYGVKD. There are 13 residues in the CDR3. CDR3 residues: CAITGTENTEAFF. The CDR3 DNA reads TGTGCCATCACCGGGACAGAGAACACTGAAGCTTTCTTT.

This clonotype was observed a handful of times. One junction end does not reproduce the germline sequence, and a read error may be involved. This chain connects TRBV7-7 to TRBJ2-3; D might be TRBD1 or TRBD2, each matching 6 bases. CDR1 SSHAT and CDR2 FNYEAQ come from the germline V gene (reference sequence). The CDR3 is 15 residues long. CDR3 loop: CASSLVGGSTDTQYF. The CDR3 DNA reads TGTGCTAGCAGCTTAGTCGGGGGCTCCACAGATACGCAGTATTTT.